Shown below are 23 T cell receptor beta chains from a single sample sequenced in a study of shared clonotypes between healthy human individuals. Repertoires were generated with immunoSEQ multiplex PCR, while TCRdb's copy carries only in-frame clones and drops some. The sample contains millions of clones, roughly 94% of which appear only once. The naive CD8 fraction comprised CD45RO-negative cells positively selected for CCR7 and excluded terminally differentiated effector memory CD45RA+ cells. Sequencing used naive CD8+ T cells sorted from blood. The receptors shown here come from a man younger than 30 in good health.

The DNA for the CDR3 is TGTGCCAGCAGTCCCAATGAAAAACTGTTTTTT. Its protein is CASSPNEKLFF. The chain recombines TRBV2 with TRBJ1-4, with D unclear. In germline, CDR1 is SNHLY, CDR2 FYNNEI. Between the trimmed V and J ends, which lost 5 bases and 5 bases, there was a span of 3 bases. There are 11 residues in the CDR3.

The chain links TRBV30 to TRBJ2-7, with no clear D. Germline lookup yields CDR1 GTSNPN and CDR2 SVGIG (reference sequence). The germline V and J ends were trimmed by 3 bases and 0 bases, with 12 bases remaining between them. The CDR3 loop spans 14 amino acids. CDR3 sequence (DNA): TGTGCCTGGAGCCCGGACGCAAACTCCTACGAGCAGTACTTC. Protein: CAWSPDANSYEQYF.

The gene calls are TRBV27 and TRBJ1-5; a weak D match, TRBD1 (5 bases). This CDR3 is 15 amino acids long. Germline V gene data show CDR1 as MNHEY and CDR2 as SMNVEV (reference sequence). V lost 5 bases, J lost 9 bases, and 20 bases lay in between. The CDR3 nucleotides are TGTGCCAGCAGTCCCCCGGATGCTTTGGGGGTGCCCCAGCATTTT. Amino acid sequence: CASSPPDALGVPQHF.

The V call is TRBV7-9, the J call TRBJ2-7; 7 bases line up with TRBD2. V lost 5 bases and J lost 3; bases outside the gene matches: 4. This CDR3 spans 13 amino acids. In germline, CDR1 is SEHNR, CDR2 FQNEAQ (reference sequence). CDR3 sequence: CASSRGVLYEQYF. The CDR3 DNA reads as TGTGCCAGCAGCCGGGGGGTCCTCTACGAGCAGTACTTC.

The chain uses TRBV9 and TRBJ2-5; 9 bases agree with TRBD2. V shed 0 bases and J 2 bases; nucleotides not matched to a gene: 2. The CDR3 contains 15 residues. Germline V gene data show CDR1 as SGDLS and CDR2 as YYNGEE. For the CDR3, the DNA is TGTGCCAGCAGCGTAGCTAGCGGGGCACAAGAGACCCAGTACTTC. This sequence encodes CASSVASGAQETQYF. Full variable domain (outside the CDR3, taken from reference TRBV9 and TRBJ2-5): DSGVTQTPKHLITATGQRVTLRCSPRSGDLSVYWYQQSLDQGLQFLIQYYNGEERAKGNILERFSAQQFPDLHSELNLSSLELGDSALYFCASSVASGAQETQYFGPGTRLLVL.

This chain joins TRBV2 and TRBJ2-1, with TRBD2 identical over 11 bases. Germline CDR1 is SNHLY and CDR2 is FYNNEI. The CDR3 extends over 16 amino acids. The J segment lost 4 bases and the V segment lost 8 bases, leaving 10 bases of the junction unmatched. The CDR3 sequence is CASSSGLAVGYNEQFF. The CDR3 bases are TGTGCCAGCTCCTCGGGACTAGCGGTAGGTTACAATGAGCAGTTCTTC.

The rearrangement joins TRBV4-1 to TRBJ1-4, with 7 bases lining up with TRBD1. This CDR3 is 16 amino acids long. The V gene end was trimmed by 4 bases and the J gene end by 10 bases; junction bases not matched to a gene: 15. Per germline, CDR1 MGHRA and CDR2 YSYEKL. The CDR3 protein is CASSPMWRQGEPKLFF. The CDR3 region has the DNA TGCGCCAGCAGCCCGATGTGGAGGCAGGGGGAGCCAAAACTGTTTTTT.

This clone came up once. The V gene is TRBV15, the J gene TRBJ2-2; the D gene could be TRBD1 or TRBD2 (5 bases each). CDR1 is LNHNV, CDR2 YYDKDF, per germline (reference sequence). Deletions cut 6 bases from V and 8 bases from J, with 10 bases between. There are 12 residues in the CDR3. The CDR3 DNA reads as TGTGCCACCAGGGGGGACCTGGGGGAGCTGTTTTTT. It yields the protein CATRGDLGELFF. Drawing the rest from reference TRBV15 and TRBJ2-2, the complete variable domain is DAMVIQNPRYQVTQFGKPVTLSCSQTLNHNVMYWYQQKSSQAPKLLFHYYDKDFNNEADTPDNFQSRRPNTSFCFLDIRSPGLGDTAMYLCATRGDLGELFFGEGSRLTVL.

This clone was counted a single time. This chain connects TRBV27 to TRBJ2-4, with 8 nucleotides matching TRBD1. The CDR3 length is 14 residues. The ends lost 10 bases at V and 8 bases at J; junction bases unmatched: 13. Germline assignment: CDR1 MNHEY and CDR2 SMNVEV (reference sequence). Written as DNA, the CDR3 is TGTGCCACCAAATCAGGACAGGGCCTGGACATTCAGTACTTC. Its translation: CATKSGQGLDIQYF.

This chain joins TRBV11-3 and TRBJ1-1; possible D gene TRBD1, 5 bases. Trimming left V 5 bases short and J 1 base short, with 8 bases between. The CDR3 spans 13 residues. Germline CDR1 and CDR2: SGHNT and YENEEA. This CDR3 is CASSDSTNTEAFF. The CDR3 DNA follows: TGTGCCAGCAGCGACAGCACGAACACTGAAGCTTTCTTT. The whole variable domain, remainder taken from reference TRBV11-3 and TRBJ1-1, is EAGVVQSPRYKIIEKKQPVAFWCNPISGHNTLYWYLQNLGQGPELLIRYENEEAVDDSQLPKDRFSAERLKGVDSTLKIQPAELGDSAVYLCASSDSTNTEAFFGQGTRLTVV.

The gene calls are TRBV7-9 and TRBJ1-4; 8 bases map to TRBD1. In germline, CDR1 is SEHNR, CDR2 FQNEAQ (reference sequence). With V trimmed by 7 bases and J by 2 bases, 9 bases remained unmatched. The CDR3 loop spans 16 amino acids. CDR3 loop: CASTDWQGATNEKLFF. DNA for the CDR3: TGTGCCAGCACCGACTGGCAGGGGGCGACTAATGAAAAACTGTTTTTT.

The CDR3 sequence: CASSLAVDSPGVANEKLFF. DNA of the CDR3: TGCGCCAGCAGCTTGGCCGTGGACAGCCCCGGAGTTGCTAATGAAAAACTGTTTTTT. The chain uses TRBV5-1 and TRBJ1-4, with D perhaps TRBD1 (6 bases). Germline loops: CDR1 SGHRS, CDR2 YFSETQ. Trimming shortened V by 0 bases and J by 3 bases, and 21 bases separated the two germline ends. This CDR3 has 19 residues.

This chain uses TRBV14 with TRBJ1-6; possible D gene TRBD1, 6 bases. Germline-derived CDR1 and CDR2 are SGHDN and FVKESK. V lost 0 bases and J lost 4, with 13 bases in between. The CDR3 runs 17 residues. The CDR3 sequence is CASSQEAGERYNSPLHF. The CDR3 DNA reads as TGTGCCAGCAGCCAAGAGGCAGGGGAACGGTATAATTCACCCCTCCACTTT.

The chain joins TRBV4-1 to TRBJ1-5, with a weak D call TRBD1 (5 bases). Between the trimmed V and J ends, which lost 1 base and 7 bases, there was a span of 17 bases. CDR1 MGHRA and CDR2 YSYEKL come from the germline V gene. This CDR3 contains 16 residues. Here the CDR3 reads CASSQAGPGTGQPQHF. For the CDR3, the DNA is TGCGCCAGCAGCCAAGCAGGTCCAGGGACCGGACAGCCCCAGCATTTT.

This rearrangement joins TRBV27 to TRBJ2-7; the D is unclear. CDR1 MNHEY and CDR2 SMNVEV come from the germline V gene (reference sequence). The length of the CDR3 is 15 residues. Trimming took off 2 bases at V and 4 bases at J, with 15 bases between the two ends. The CDR3, as DNA: TGTGCCAGCAGTTTAAGGTACAACCCTAGGTACGAGCAGTACTTC. This sequence encodes CASSLRYNPRYEQYF.

This clone was recorded only once. The chain couples TRBV4-1 to TRBJ2-5; 7 bases agree with TRBD2. Germline CDR1 is MGHRA and CDR2 is YSYEKL. The CDR3 is 19 amino acids. J gave up 4 bases and V 1 base, and 18 bases lay outside the gene matches. Here the CDR3 reads CASSQGPEIAGGQVETQYF. CDR3 DNA sequence: TGCGCCAGCAGCCAAGGCCCCGAGATAGCGGGTGGCCAGGTAGAGACCCAGTACTTC.

In DNA, the CDR3 is TGTGCCACCCGGGGCCGCACTAATGAAAAACTGTTTTTT. Translating gives CATRGRTNEKLFF. The rearrangement joins TRBV15 to TRBJ1-4, with TRBD1 as a possible D gene (5 bases). V was pared by 8 bases and J by 2 bases, with 9 bases between. Germline V gene data show CDR1 as LNHNV and CDR2 as YYDKDF (reference sequence). The CDR3 spans 13 residues.

The CDR3 coding sequence is TGTGCCAGCGCGGCAGTAGAGACCCAGTACTTC. It yields the protein CASAAVETQYF. V usage is TRBV21-1 and J usage is TRBJ2-5; the table's D call of TRBD2 was not tested on the DNA. TRBV21-1 is a known pseudogene. The CDR3 loop spans 11 amino acids.

Details on this clone: Other nucleotide sequences from this sample produce the same CDR3. The chain links TRBV9 to TRBJ2-3; no definite D call. CDR3 size: 14 residues. Trimming removed 2 bases at V and 2 bases at J, with 9 bases between. The germline CDR1 and CDR2 sequences are SGDLS and YYNGEE. For the CDR3, the DNA is TGTGCCAGCAGCGTTTGGGGATCCACAGATACGCAGTATTTT. It encodes CASSVWGSTDTQYF.

The rearrangement joins TRBV2 to TRBJ2-7, with 8 positions matching TRBD1. Per the germline V gene, CDR1 is SNHLY and CDR2 is FYNNEI. V trimming: 2 bases; J trimming: 3 bases; junction bases outside the gene matches: 3. CDR3 length: 14 amino acids. The CDR3 DNA reads TGTGCCAGCAGTGAATCAGGGGGCTTCTACGAGCAGTACTTC. Translating gives CASSESGGFYEQYF.

The chain links TRBV28 to TRBJ1-1; maybe TRBD1 (6 bases). This CDR3 comprises 13 residues. In germline, CDR1 is MDHEN, CDR2 SYDVKM. V was shortened by 6 bases and J by 4 bases, with 12 bases between the two germline ends. CDR3 bases: TGTGCCAGCAGCCAGGGGAGGAGCACTGAAGCTTTCTTT. This gives the protein CASSQGRSTEAFF.

This chain links TRBV19 with TRBJ2-7; possible D gene TRBD1, 5 bases. Per germline, CDR1 LNHDA and CDR2 SQIVND (reference sequence). V was pared by 4 bases and J by 0 bases, with 16 bases between. The CDR3 is 16 amino acids. This CDR3 is CASSKGSRDFSYEQYF. The CDR3 nucleotides are TGTGCCAGTAGTAAGGGGTCAAGGGATTTCTCCTACGAGCAGTACTTC.

This clone was picked up a small number of times. The rearrangement links TRBV7-9 to TRBJ1-4; D unclear. The CDR3 runs to 14 residues. Germline CDR1 reads SEHNR; CDR2 reads FQNEAQ (reference sequence). Between the trimmed V and J ends, which lost 4 bases and 3 bases, there was a span of 9 bases. This chain's CDR3 is CASSSIEPNEKLFF. CDR3 coding DNA: TGTGCCAGCAGCTCAATTGAGCCTAATGAAAAACTGTTTTTT.